This TCR beta chain comes out of a study of shared clonotypes between healthy human individuals. Study overall: Three CD4 naive, three CD4 memory, two CD8 naive and one CD8 memory plate were used per donor. General study points: Estimated richness values were generally larger in naive subsets than in memory subsets. Across a few donors, naive CD4 shared 5% to 5.5%, naive CD8 around 4%, memory CD4 about 2.5%, memory CD8 0.4% to 0.5%.

Source study methods: ImmunoSEQ sequences covered only the junction and lacked quality scores; filtering therefore differed. Assay: immunoSEQ multiplex PCR; the TCRdb copy retains only in-frame clones and omits some. V and J calls and clone size come straight from that table; D and trimming were deduced from the DNA. The repertoire consists of around 2.5 million clones, with roughly 93% occurring once and the leading ten covering around 0.37%. For this clone: Its target is not known. The same CDR3 also results from other DNA sequences found in this sample.

The sequence was collected from a young man in good health. Some clones in this sample may be carry-over from other donors' samples. Sequenced material: naive CD4+ T cells from PBMCs. Subset defined: CD45RA+ positively selected.

The DNA of the CDR3 is TGTGCCAGAAGCTCGCTCCCTACGCGGTCTGGCTACACCTTC. This encodes CARSSLPTRSGYTF. V usage is TRBV5-3 and J usage is TRBJ1-2; D gene unclear. TRBV5-3 is designated an ORF whose function remains uncertain. The V end was cut by 3 bases, the J end by 7 bases, with 16 bases between. This CDR3 has 14 amino acids.